The rows below give T cell receptor beta chains drawn from one sample of a study of PD-1 blockade in classical Hodgkin lymphoma. The data were produced by immunoSEQ multiplex PCR, yet TCRdb's version contains in-frame clones alone and is incomplete. This table holds approximately 9,300 clones, 74% found once. This material consisted of CD4+ T cells from blood, taken at baseline. The receptor set was obtained from a human donor with classical Hodgkin lymphoma. Each CDR3 is given with its conserved first and last residue. Each record gives: V gene, D gene, J gene, clone size, CDR3 protein, CDR3 DNA. D genes are given only for firm matches. Rows give clone size only sometimes, using once, few, many, or a class for an expanded clone.

TRBV19	TRBD2	TRBJ2-1	-	CASSWLIAGDSYNEQFF	TGTGCCAGTAGCTGGCTCATAGCGGGAGATTCCTACAATGAGCAGTTCTTC
TRBV19	-	TRBJ1-1	-	CASSMGWDGYTEAFF	TGTGCCAGTAGTATGGGATGGGACGGATACACTGAAGCTTTCTTT
TRBV4-2	-	TRBJ2-5	-	CASSQDFQQQETQYF	TGTGCCAGCAGCCAAGATTTCCAGCAACAAGAGACCCAGTACTTC
TRBV29-1	TRBD1	TRBJ2-7	-	CSVVRGRDEQYF	TGCAGCGTTGTCAGGGGGCGGGACGAGCAGTACTTC
TRBV5-1	-	TRBJ2-7	-	CASSPAGEQAEQYF	TGCGCCAGCAGCCCCGCAGGGGAACAGGCCGAGCAGTACTTC
TRBV7-9	-	TRBJ2-6	-	CASSSTADSGANVLTF	TGTGCCAGCAGCTCGACCGCTGACTCTGGGGCCAACGTCCTGACTTTC
TRBV11-2	-	TRBJ1-6	-	CASSPAVNSPLHF	TGTGCCAGCAGCCCCGCGGTGAATTCACCCCTCCACTTT
TRBV28	-	TRBJ1-5	-	CASRSGTYDQPQHF	TGTGCCAGCCGCTCGGGGACTTATGATCAGCCCCAGCATTTT
TRBV5-1	TRBD2	TRBJ2-1	-	CASGSKLAGGEQFF	TGCGCCAGTGGTTCCAAACTAGCGGGAGGTGAGCAGTTCTTC
TRBV5-1	-	TRBJ2-5	-	CASSLQEYQETQYF	TGCGCCAGCAGCTTACAGGAGTACCAAGAGACCCAGTACTTC
TRBV25-1	-	TRBJ1-4	-	CASSDDGNTNEKLFF	TGTGCCAGCAGTGATGACGGGAACACTAATGAAAAACTGTTTTTT
TRBV6-1	-	TRBJ1-1	-	CASSEAYSGTEAFF	TGTGCCAGCAGTGAAGCCTATTCGGGCACTGAAGCTTTCTTT
TRBV15	-	TRBJ1-1	-	CATSREQLNTEAFF	TGTGCCACCAGCAGAGAACAGCTGAACACTGAAGCTTTCTTT
TRBV2	-	TRBJ1-3	-	CASSDPYSRRTESSGNTIYF	TGTGCCAGCAGCGACCCTTATAGCCGCCGTACCGAGAGCTCTGGAAACACCATATATTTT
TRBV7-8	-	TRBJ1-2	few	CASSLAQGTNYGYTF	TGTGCCAGCAGCTTAGCCCAGGGAACTAACTATGGCTACACCTTC
TRBV6-9	TRBD1	TRBJ1-2	-	CASSSGTGGTYGYTF	TGTGCCAGCAGTTCCGGGACAGGGGGAACCTATGGCTACACCTTC
TRBV7-2	-	TRBJ2-3	-	CASSFAGTRNTQYF	TGTGCCAGCAGCTTTGCGGGAACCAGAAATACGCAGTATTTT
TRBV19	-	TRBJ1-4	-	CASSIEGRRTNEKLFF	TGTGCCAGTAGTATTGAAGGGAGGAGGACTAATGAAAAACTGTTTTTT
TRBV15	TRBD1	TRBJ2-7	-	CATSRGGTAYEQYF	TGTGCCACCAGCAGAGGGGGGACAGCCTACGAGCAGTACTTC
TRBV5-5	-	TRBJ1-1	-	CATQRGARDTEAFF	TGTGCCACCCAGCGCGGGGCCCGGGACACTGAAGCTTTCTTT
TRBV25-1	-	TRBJ1-1	-	CASSGLGGWDTEAFF	TGTGCCAGCAGTGGACTCGGGGGGTGGGACACTGAAGCTTTCTTT
TRBV6-6	-	TRBJ1-3	-	CASTQGKVSGNTIYF	TGTGCCAGCACCCAAGGAAAGGTTTCTGGAAACACCATATATTTT
TRBV5-1	TRBD1	TRBJ2-1	few	CASSLVVDRVDNEQFF	TGCGCCAGCAGCTTGGTAGTGGACAGGGTCGACAATGAGCAGTTCTTC
TRBV6-5	-	TRBJ2-7	once	CASSPHMQTYEQYF	TGTGCCAGCAGTCCGCACATGCAAACCTACGAGCAGTACTTC
TRBV21-1	-	TRBJ2-7	-	CASSKVEGGYEQYF	TGTGCCAGCAGCAAAGTCGAGGGTGGCTACGAGCAGTACTTC
TRBV6-1	TRBD1	TRBJ1-5	-	CASTVTGGGNQPQHF	TGTGCCAGCACTGTGACAGGGGGCGGCAATCAGCCCCAGCATTTT
TRBV16	-	TRBJ2-7	-	CASSQSYEQYF	TGTGCCAGCAGCCAATCGTACGAGCAGTACTTC
TRBV28	TRBD2	TRBJ2-1	-	CASSPGTSGRLYEQFF	TGTGCCAGCAGTCCCGGGACTAGCGGGAGGTTGTATGAGCAGTTCTTC
TRBV2	-	TRBJ2-7	-	CASSVGYEQYF	TGTGCCAGCAGTGTAGGCTACGAGCAGTACTTC
TRBV27	TRBD1	TRBJ1-6	few	CASSLGQGLENSPLHF	TGTGCCAGCAGTTTGGGACAGGGGCTTGAGAATTCACCCCTCCACTTT
TRBV6-5	-	TRBJ2-4	-	CASSYTGTKNIQYF	TGTGCCAGCAGTTACACCGGGACCAAAAACATTCAGTACTTC
TRBV28	TRBD2	TRBJ2-7	-	CASSSGTSGPYEQYF	TGTGCCAGCAGTAGCGGGACTAGCGGGCCCTACGAGCAGTACTTC
TRBV28	TRBD2	TRBJ2-7	-	CASSLWVLAGVHEQYF	TGTGCCAGCAGTTTATGGGTACTAGCGGGAGTCCACGAGCAGTACTTC
TRBV29-1	TRBD2	TRBJ2-2	-	CSVAASGRASTGELFF	TGCAGCGTTGCGGCTAGCGGGAGGGCCTCCACCGGGGAGCTGTTTTTT
TRBV6-1	TRBD1	TRBJ2-7	-	CASRWGTGVVEQYF	TGTGCCAGCAGGTGGGGGACAGGAGTTGTCGAGCAGTACTTC
TRBV27	-	TRBJ1-2	few	CASSPLGGGNGYTF	TGTGCCAGCAGTCCCCTCGGGGGGGGGAATGGTTACACCTTC
TRBV7-2	-	TRBJ2-7	few	CASSPKRSLHEQYF	TGTGCCAGCAGCCCAAAAAGAAGTTTACACGAGCAGTACTTC
TRBV6-5	-	TRBJ1-6	-	CASSPIQGNNSPLHF	TGTGCCAGCAGTCCGATACAGGGCAATAATTCACCCCTCCACTTT
TRBV5-6	TRBD1	TRBJ2-3	-	CASSPTGGITTDTQYF	TGTGCCAGCAGCCCTACAGGGGGCATTACGACAGATACGCAGTATTTT
TRBV5-1	TRBD2	TRBJ2-3	-	CASSLVRLAGGIDTQYF	TGCGCCAGCAGCTTGGTTCGGCTAGCGGGAGGGATAGATACGCAGTATTTT
TRBV10-3	TRBD1	TRBJ1-5	-	CAISDLDRGENQPQHF	TGTGCCATCAGTGACCTCGACAGGGGGGAGAATCAGCCCCAGCATTTT
TRBV30	TRBD1	TRBJ1-6	-	CAWKTGSSYNSPLHF	TGTGCCTGGAAGACAGGGAGCTCCTATAATTCACCCCTCCACTTT
TRBV2	TRBD1	TRBJ1-5	medium-sized	CASRTQGAAGQYQPQHF	TGTGCCAGCAGGACACAGGGGGCCGCAGGGCAATATCAGCCCCAGCATTTT
TRBV9	-	TRBJ2-4	-	CASSVGLQNIQYF	TGTGCCAGCAGCGTAGGGCTCCAAAACATTCAGTACTTC
TRBV4-2	-	TRBJ2-7	-	CASSRMTDPSYEQYF	TGTGCCAGCAGCCGGATGACGGATCCCTCCTACGAGCAGTACTTC
TRBV6-6	-	TRBJ2-7	-	CASSYSGNSYEQYF	TGTGCCAGCAGTTACTCGGGCAACTCCTACGAGCAGTACTTC
TRBV4-2	-	TRBJ2-7	few	CASSQETGTGDYEQYF	TGTGCCAGCAGCCAGGAAACCGGGACGGGTGACTACGAGCAGTACTTC
TRBV27	-	TRBJ2-2	-	CASSFQPATNTGELFF	TGTGCCAGCAGTTTCCAACCTGCTACGAACACCGGGGAGCTGTTTTTT
TRBV7-2	TRBD2	TRBJ2-3	-	CASSQGGGRARTDTQYF	TGTGCCAGCAGTCAGGGTGGCGGGAGGGCCAGGACAGATACGCAGTATTTT